The T cell receptor (beta chain) under discussion was sequenced for a study of spatial heterogeneity in lung cancer. Whole-study context: Fewer alpha-chain than beta-chain sequences were consistently detected. Overall study results and limits: Estimated TCR-seq coverage of tumor T cells was only roughly 7% for alpha chains. For beta chains, the corresponding estimate was roughly 12%. Mutation counts in tumors were tracked by counts of expanded intratumoral alpha and beta TCRs. Ubiquitous expanded TCR counts tracked ubiquitous nonsynonymous mutations, and regional counts tracked regional ones.

V gave up 6 bases and J gave up 0 bases, with 18 bases separating them. Germline values: CDR1 SGHTA, CDR2 FQGNSA. The CDR3 is made up of 17 amino acids. In TCRdb, the 5' RACE reads were re-called with MiXCR into one record per CDR3 protein. Altogether roughly 19,000 distinct CDR3 sequences are present, around 15% being singletons, with the ten largest covering around a third. Time point indicated: sample taken at primary tumor resection. Donation came from 70 or so patients with untreated early-stage non-small cell lung cancer. This clonotype has a count of ten or more. The antigen is unknown. This specimen was lung tumor tissue, taken at surgery. The chain links TRBV7-2 to TRBJ2-1; a weak D match, TRBD1 (6 bases). This receptor was identified in a female donor with early-stage non-small cell lung cancer. The CDR3 here is CASRDPGHSSSYNEQFF. CDR3 nucleotide sequence: TGTGCCAGCAGGGATCCGGGACATTCGAGCTCCTACAATGAGCAGTTCTTC. Supplemented by reference TRBV7-2 and TRBJ2-1, the full variable domain reads GAGVSQSPSNKVTEKGKDVELRCDPISGHTALYWYRQSLGQGLEFLIYFQGNSAPDKSGLPSDRFSAERTGGSVSTLTIQRTQQEDSAVYLCASRDPGHSSSYNEQFFGPGTRLTVL.